These 14 T cell receptor beta chains were all obtained from the same sample, sequenced in a study of cytomegalovirus exposure and HLA in healthy donors. With 60 Vbeta and 13 Jbeta primers, the PCR was carried out. Libraries were prepared by immunoSEQ multiplex PCR; TCRdb keeps only in-frame clonotypes and omits some of them. The table includes about 180,000 clones, roughly 87% detected once. Specimen: PBMCs. Receptor source: a woman aged 50 to 65 in good health and CMV-seronegative.

Comment on this clone: Other nucleotide sequences from this sample produce the same CDR3. The chain joins TRBV7-9 to TRBJ2-7; 8 nucleotides match TRBD2. Germline-derived CDR1 and CDR2 are SEHNR and FQNEAQ (reference sequence). With V trimmed by 5 bases and J by 1 base, 13 bases remained unmatched. This CDR3 region has 17 residues. Here the CDR3 reads CASSPGGLAGRSYEQYF. CDR3 bases: TGTGCCAGCAGCCCGGGGGGGCTAGCGGGTCGATCCTACGAGCAGTACTTC.

The chain recombines TRBV5-4 with TRBJ2-2; 9 nucleotides agree with TRBD2. The CDR3 totals 17 residues. Germline lookup yields CDR1 SGHNT and CDR2 YYREEE (reference sequence). V lost 0 bases and J lost 1; bases outside the gene matches: 4. The chain's CDR3 is CASSLGSGGLNTGELFF. The CDR3 DNA sequence: TGTGCCAGCAGCTTGGGAAGCGGGGGGCTGAACACCGGGGAGCTGTTTTTT.

This rearrangement joins TRBV5-1 to TRBJ2-3, with 7 bases lining up with TRBD2. Germline loops: CDR1 SGHRS, CDR2 YFSETQ. J lost 2 bases, V lost 6 bases, and 21 bases had no gene match. The CDR3 covers 19 residues. Written as DNA, the CDR3 is TGCGCCAGCACCCCTTGGGGGGGGAGCTTCATTGATGACACAGATACGCAGTATTTT. Residues: CASTPWGGSFIDDTDTQYF.

This chain joins TRBV2 and TRBJ1-5; no clear D. CDR3 length: 14 amino acids. CDR1 and CDR2 from the germline V gene are SNHLY and FYNNEI. Deletions cut 0 bases from V and 7 bases from J, with 10 bases between. CDR3 in amino acids: CASSEAHSGQPQHF. In nucleotides, the CDR3 is TGTGCCAGCAGTGAAGCCCACAGCGGACAGCCCCAGCATTTT.

The chain employs TRBV9 and TRBJ2-1; a possible D gene is TRBD1 (7 bases). CDR1 is SGDLS, CDR2 YYNGEE, per germline. Trimming removed 4 bases from V and 6 bases from J, with 17 bases in between. The CDR3 spans 15 residues. Written as DNA, the CDR3 is TGTGCCAGCAGCCAGGGGGGTGGGTGGTCCAATGAGCAGTTCTTC. This translates into CASSQGGGWSNEQFF.

The chain is built from TRBV28 and TRBJ1-4; tentatively, D is TRBD1 (5 bases). Germline V gene sequence: CDR1 MDHEN, CDR2 SYDVKM. Between the trimmed V and J ends, which lost 7 bases and 7 bases, there was a span of 13 bases. This CDR3 is 13 amino acids long. The CDR3 region is CASIPGGGEKLFF. CDR3 sequence (DNA): TGTGCCAGCATACCGGGGGGAGGTGAAAAACTGTTTTTT.

This clone showed up just a few times. The chain couples TRBV7-9 to TRBJ2-6; possibly TRBD2 for D (6 bases). Germline assignment: CDR1 SEHNR and CDR2 FQNEAQ (reference sequence). CDR3 length: 18 amino acids. Deletions cut 5 bases from V and 0 bases from J, with 17 bases between. The CDR3 here is CASSQSFGSPSGANVLTF. As DNA, the CDR3 is TGTGCCAGCAGCCAGTCGTTCGGGAGCCCCTCTGGGGCCAACGTCCTGACTTTC.

This clone occurred a few times. The rearrangement uses TRBV28 and TRBJ2-7; D ambiguous. V lost 3 bases to trimming and J lost 2 bases, with 11 bases between them. CDR3 size: 14 residues. Germline CDR1 reads MDHEN; CDR2 reads SYDVKM. CDR3 coding DNA: TGTGCCAGCAGTTTGCAGGCGCCAACCTACGAGCAGTACTTC. This codes for CASSLQAPTYEQYF.

The V and J genes are TRBV5-6 and TRBJ2-7; tentative D call: TRBD1 (6 bases). Germline-derived CDR1 and CDR2 are SGHDT and YYEEEE. The CDR3 loop spans 15 amino acids. Between the trimmed V and J ends, which lost 5 bases and 1 base, there was a span of 16 bases. CDR3 in amino acids: CASRQTGTTSYEQYF. CDR3 DNA sequence: TGTGCCAGCAGACAGACAGGCACTACATCCTACGAGCAGTACTTC.

V usage is TRBV5-4 and J usage is TRBJ1-2; TRBD1 might be the D (5 bases). CDR3 length equals 15 residues. Trimming cost V 0 bases and J 2 bases, with 11 bases left between them. CDR1 SGHNT and CDR2 YYREEE come from the germline V gene (reference sequence). In DNA form, the CDR3 reads TGTGCCAGCAGCTTGGTAGCAGGGATAAACTATGGCTACACCTTC. This encodes CASSLVAGINYGYTF. Full variable domain (outside the CDR3, taken from reference TRBV5-4 and TRBJ1-2): ETGVTQSPTHLIKTRGQQVTLRCSSQSGHNTVSWYQQALGQGPQFIFQYYREEENGRGNFPPRFSGLQFPNYSSELNVNALELDDSALYLCASSLVAGINYGYTFGSGTRLTVV.

The chain carries TRBV7-9 and TRBJ2-7, with D possibly being TRBD1 (6 bases). CDR3 length equals 13 residues. The germline V and J ends were trimmed by 3 bases and 5 bases, with 11 bases remaining between them. Germline assignment: CDR1 SEHNR and CDR2 FQNEAQ (reference sequence). CDR3 loop: CASSFAGVDEQYF. The CDR3 bases are TGTGCCAGCAGCTTTGCAGGGGTCGACGAGCAGTACTTC.

The chain carries TRBV16 and TRBJ2-5; D call uncertain. The CDR3 runs 12 residues. Between the trimmed V and J ends, which lost 0 bases and 5 bases, there was a span of 4 bases. Germline V lookup: CDR1 KGHSY, CDR2 FQNENV. CDR3 protein: CASSQSSETQYF. The DNA of the CDR3 is TGTGCCAGCAGCCAATCGTCGGAGACCCAGTACTTC.

This clone was seen just once. The genes are TRBV6-5 and TRBJ1-5; 8 bases agree with TRBD1. V was clipped by 2 bases and J by 5 bases; unmatched bases: 8. The germline CDR1 and CDR2 sequences are MNHEY and SVGAGI. CDR3 size: 16 residues. CDR3: CASSYGQGARDQPQHF. The DNA of the CDR3 is TGTGCCAGCAGTTACGGACAGGGTGCGAGGGATCAGCCCCAGCATTTT.

The rearrangement joins TRBV4-1 to TRBJ1-2; possible D gene TRBD1, 5 bases. Germline CDR1 and CDR2: MGHRA and YSYEKL. The V end lost 1 base, the J end lost 0 bases, and 12 bases lay between the germline ends. This CDR3 is 16 amino acids long. CDR3 sequence: CASSQVRARANYGYTF. CDR3 DNA: TGCGCCAGCAGCCAAGTCAGGGCCAGAGCTAACTATGGCTACACCTTC.